This T cell receptor beta chain was obtained from a study of T cells of healthy individuals. On this clonotype: A read error may account for a junction end that differs from germline.

The CDR3 sequence is 15 residues long. Germline V CDR1 and CDR2: ENHRY, SYGVKD. TCRdb analysed the 5' RACE reads with MiXCR anew, one entry per CDR3 protein. In the table there are over 95,000 distinct CDR3 sequences, 17% of which are singletons. The chain couples TRBV10-3 to TRBJ2-1, with D possibly called TRBD1 or TRBD2 (5 bases each). The receptor was isolated from a human donor in good health. The CDR3 bases are TGTGCCAGCAGTTACCGCGAGGGGCCTCTTTATGAGCAGTTCTTC. It is translated as CASSYREGPLYEQFF.